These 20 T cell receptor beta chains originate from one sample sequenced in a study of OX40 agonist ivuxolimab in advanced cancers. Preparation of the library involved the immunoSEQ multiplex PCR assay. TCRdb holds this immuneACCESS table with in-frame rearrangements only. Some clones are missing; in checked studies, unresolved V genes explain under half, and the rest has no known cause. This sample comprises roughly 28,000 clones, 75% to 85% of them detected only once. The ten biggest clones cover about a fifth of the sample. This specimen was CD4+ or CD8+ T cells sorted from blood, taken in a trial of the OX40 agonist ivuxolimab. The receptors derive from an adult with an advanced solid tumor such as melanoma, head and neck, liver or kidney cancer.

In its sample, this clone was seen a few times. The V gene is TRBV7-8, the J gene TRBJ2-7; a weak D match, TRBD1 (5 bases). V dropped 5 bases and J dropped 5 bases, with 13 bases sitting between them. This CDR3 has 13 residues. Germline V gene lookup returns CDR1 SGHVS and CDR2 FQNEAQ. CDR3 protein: CASSLGRGNEQYF. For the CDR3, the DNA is TGTGCCAGCAGCCTGGGTAGGGGAAACGAGCAGTACTTC.

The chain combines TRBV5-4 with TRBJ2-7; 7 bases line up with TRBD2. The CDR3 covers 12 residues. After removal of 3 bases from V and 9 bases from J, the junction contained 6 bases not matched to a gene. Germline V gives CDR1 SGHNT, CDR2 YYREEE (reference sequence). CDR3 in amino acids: CASSSRGEGQYF. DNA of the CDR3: TGTGCCAGCAGCTCCAGAGGGGAGGGGCAGTACTTC. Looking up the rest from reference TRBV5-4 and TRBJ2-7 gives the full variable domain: ETGVTQSPTHLIKTRGQQVTLRCSSQSGHNTVSWYQQALGQGPQFIFQYYREEENGRGNFPPRFSGLQFPNYSSELNVNALELDDSALYLCASSSRGEGQYFGPGTRLTVT.

DNA for the CDR3: TGTGCCAGCAGTGCACCCCTAGACAGGGGCTACGAGCAGTACTTC. Translating it yields CASSAPLDRGYEQYF. This sequence joins TRBV28 and TRBJ2-7, with 8 nucleotides matching TRBD1. The junction had 9 bases not matched to a gene; V was cut back by 5 bases and J by 3 bases. Germline CDR1 is MDHEN and CDR2 is SYDVKM. The CDR3 is 15 amino acids.

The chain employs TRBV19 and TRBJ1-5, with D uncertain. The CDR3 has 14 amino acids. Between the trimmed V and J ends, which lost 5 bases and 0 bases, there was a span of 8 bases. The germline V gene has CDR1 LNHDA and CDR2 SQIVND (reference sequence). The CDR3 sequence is CASSGQYSNQPQHF. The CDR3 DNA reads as TGTGCCAGTAGTGGGCAGTATAGCAATCAGCCCCAGCATTTT. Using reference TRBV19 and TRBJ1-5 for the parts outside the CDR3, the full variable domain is DGGITQSPKYLFRKEGQNVTLSCEQNLNHDAMYWYRQDPGQGLRLIYYSQIVNDFQKGDIAEGYSVSREKKESFPLTVTSAQKNPTAFYLCASSGQYSNQPQHFGDGTRLSIL.

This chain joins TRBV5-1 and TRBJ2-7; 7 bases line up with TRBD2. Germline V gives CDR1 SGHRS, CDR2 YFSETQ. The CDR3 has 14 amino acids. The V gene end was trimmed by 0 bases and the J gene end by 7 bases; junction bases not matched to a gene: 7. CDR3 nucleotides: TGCGCCAGCAGCTTGGGACTAGCTGAGGGGGAGCAGTACTTC. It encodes CASSLGLAEGEQYF.

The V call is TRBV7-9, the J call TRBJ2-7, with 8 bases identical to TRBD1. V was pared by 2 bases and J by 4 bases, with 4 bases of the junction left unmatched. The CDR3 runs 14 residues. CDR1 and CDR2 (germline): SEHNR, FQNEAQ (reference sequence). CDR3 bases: TGTGCCAGCAGCTTAACAGGGGGAATGTACGAGCAGTACTTC. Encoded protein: CASSLTGGMYEQYF.

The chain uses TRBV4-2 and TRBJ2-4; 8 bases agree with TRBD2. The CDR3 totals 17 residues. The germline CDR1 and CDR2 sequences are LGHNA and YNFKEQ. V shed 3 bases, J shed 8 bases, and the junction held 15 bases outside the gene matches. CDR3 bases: TGTGCCAGCAGCCAGCCCACCGGGAGGGAACGGGGACACATTCAGTACTTC. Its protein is CASSQPTGRERGHIQYF.

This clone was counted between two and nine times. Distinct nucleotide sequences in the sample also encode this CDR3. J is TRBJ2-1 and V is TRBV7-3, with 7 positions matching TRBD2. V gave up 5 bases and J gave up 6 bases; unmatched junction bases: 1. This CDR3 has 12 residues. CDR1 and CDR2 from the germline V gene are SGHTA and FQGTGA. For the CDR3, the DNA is TGTGCCAGCAGCCCGGGGGGCAATGAGCAGTTCTTC. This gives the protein CASSPGGNEQFF.

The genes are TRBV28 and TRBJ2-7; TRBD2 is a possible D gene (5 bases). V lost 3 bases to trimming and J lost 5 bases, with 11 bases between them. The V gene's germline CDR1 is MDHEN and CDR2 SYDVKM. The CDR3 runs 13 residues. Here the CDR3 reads CASSLGRRNEQYF. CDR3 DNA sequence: TGTGCCAGCAGTTTGGGTCGGAGGAACGAGCAGTACTTC.

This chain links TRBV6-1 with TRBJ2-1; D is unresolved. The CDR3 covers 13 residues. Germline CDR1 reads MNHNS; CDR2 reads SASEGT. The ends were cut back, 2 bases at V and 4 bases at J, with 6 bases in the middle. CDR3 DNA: TGTGCCAGCAGTGAACTATTATACAATGAGCAGTTCTTC. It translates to CASSELLYNEQFF.

DNA for the CDR3: TGTGCCAGTAGTTCGGGACTAGCGGGAGGTATATACGAGCAGTACTTC. Protein product: CASSSGLAGGIYEQYF. This chain joins TRBV19 and TRBJ2-7, with 15 bases identical to TRBD2. Germline V CDR1 and CDR2: LNHDA, SQIVND (reference sequence). The CDR3 covers 16 residues. Trimming removed 5 bases from V and 4 bases from J; junction bases left unmatched: 6.

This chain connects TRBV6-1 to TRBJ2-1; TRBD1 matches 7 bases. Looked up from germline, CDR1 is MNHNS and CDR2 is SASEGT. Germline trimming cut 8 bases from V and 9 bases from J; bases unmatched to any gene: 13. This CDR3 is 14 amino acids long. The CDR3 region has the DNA TGTGCCAGCTCCCTGGGTAGGGGGCTGGGTGAGCAGTTCTTC. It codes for CASSLGRGLGEQFF.

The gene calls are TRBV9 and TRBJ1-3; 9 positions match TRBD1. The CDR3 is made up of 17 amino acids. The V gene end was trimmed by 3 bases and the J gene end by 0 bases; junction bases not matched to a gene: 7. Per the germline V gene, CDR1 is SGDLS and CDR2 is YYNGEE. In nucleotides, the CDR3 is TGTGCCAGCAGCGGTCGGGGACAGGGCCACTCTGGAAACACCATATATTTT. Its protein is CASSGRGQGHSGNTIYF.

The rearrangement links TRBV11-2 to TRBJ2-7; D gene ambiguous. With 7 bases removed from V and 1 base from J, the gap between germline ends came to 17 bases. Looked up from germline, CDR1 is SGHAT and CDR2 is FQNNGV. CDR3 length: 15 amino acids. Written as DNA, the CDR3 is TGTGCCAGCACCCAAAGCTGGGGATATTCCTACGAGCAGTACTTC. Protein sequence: CASTQSWGYSYEQYF.

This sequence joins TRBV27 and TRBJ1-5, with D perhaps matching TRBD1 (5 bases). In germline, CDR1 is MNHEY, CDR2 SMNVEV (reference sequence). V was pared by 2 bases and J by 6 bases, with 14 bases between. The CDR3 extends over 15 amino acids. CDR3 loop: CASSLRSGAGQPQHF. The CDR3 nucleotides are TGTGCCAGCAGTTTAAGGTCCGGGGCTGGTCAGCCCCAGCATTTT.

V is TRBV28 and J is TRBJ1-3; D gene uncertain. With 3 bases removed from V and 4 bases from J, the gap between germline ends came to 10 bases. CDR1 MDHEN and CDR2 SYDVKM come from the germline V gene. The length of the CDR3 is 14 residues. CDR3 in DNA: TGTGCCAGCAGTTTGGGGATGGAGGGAAACACCATATATTTT. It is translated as CASSLGMEGNTIYF.

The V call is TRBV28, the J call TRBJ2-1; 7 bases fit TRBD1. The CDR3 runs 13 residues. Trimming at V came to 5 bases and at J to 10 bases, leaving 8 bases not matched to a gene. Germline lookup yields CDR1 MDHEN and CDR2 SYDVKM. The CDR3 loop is CASSPDRVGEQFF. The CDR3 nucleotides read TGTGCCAGCAGTCCCGACAGGGTCGGCGAGCAGTTCTTC.

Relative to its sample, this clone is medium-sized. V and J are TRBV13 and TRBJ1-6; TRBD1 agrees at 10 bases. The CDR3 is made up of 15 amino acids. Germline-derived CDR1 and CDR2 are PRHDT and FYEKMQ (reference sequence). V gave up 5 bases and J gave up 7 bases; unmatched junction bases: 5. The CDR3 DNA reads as TGTGCCAGCAGCACCGGGACAGGGGAGAATTCACCCCTCCACTTT. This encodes CASSTGTGENSPLHF.

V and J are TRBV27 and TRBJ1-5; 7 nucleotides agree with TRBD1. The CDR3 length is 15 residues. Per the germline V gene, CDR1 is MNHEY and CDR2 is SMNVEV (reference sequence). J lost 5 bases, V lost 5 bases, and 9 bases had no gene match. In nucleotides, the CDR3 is TGTGCCAGCAGTCTGGGTCAGGGGGGGTATCAGCCCCAGCATTTT. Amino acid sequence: CASSLGQGGYQPQHF.

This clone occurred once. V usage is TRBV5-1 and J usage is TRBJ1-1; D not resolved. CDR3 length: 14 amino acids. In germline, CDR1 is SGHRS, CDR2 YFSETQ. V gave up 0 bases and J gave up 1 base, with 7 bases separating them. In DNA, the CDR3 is TGCGCCAGCAGCTTGGTAGCGCCGAACACTGAAGCTTTCTTT. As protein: CASSLVAPNTEAFF. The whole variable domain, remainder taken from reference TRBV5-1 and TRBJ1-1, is KAGVTQTPRYLIKTRGQQVTLSCSPISGHRSVSWYQQTPGQGLQFLFEYFSETQRNKGNFPGRFSGRQFSNSRSEMNVSTLELGDSALYLCASSLVAPNTEAFFGQGTRLTVV.